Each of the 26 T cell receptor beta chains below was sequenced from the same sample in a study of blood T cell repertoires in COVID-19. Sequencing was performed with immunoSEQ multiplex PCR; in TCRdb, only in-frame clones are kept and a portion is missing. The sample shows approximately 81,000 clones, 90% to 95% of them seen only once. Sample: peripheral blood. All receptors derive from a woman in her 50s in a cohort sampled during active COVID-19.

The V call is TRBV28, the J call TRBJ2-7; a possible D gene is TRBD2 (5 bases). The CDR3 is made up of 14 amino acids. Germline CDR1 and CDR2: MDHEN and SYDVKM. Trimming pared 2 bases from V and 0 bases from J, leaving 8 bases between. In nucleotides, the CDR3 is TGTGCCAGCAGTTTAACCGGGATCTCCTACGAGCAGTACTTC. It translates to CASSLTGISYEQYF.

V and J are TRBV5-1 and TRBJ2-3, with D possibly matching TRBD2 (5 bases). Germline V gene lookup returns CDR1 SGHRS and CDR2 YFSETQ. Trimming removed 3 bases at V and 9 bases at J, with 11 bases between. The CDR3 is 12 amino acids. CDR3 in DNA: TGCGCCAGCAGCTCGGACTCCCGAACGCAGTATTTT. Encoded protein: CASSSDSRTQYF.

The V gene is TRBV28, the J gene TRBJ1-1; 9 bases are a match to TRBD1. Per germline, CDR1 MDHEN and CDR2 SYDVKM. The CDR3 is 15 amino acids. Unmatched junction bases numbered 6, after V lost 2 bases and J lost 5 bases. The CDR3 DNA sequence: TGTGCCAGCAGTTTAGAGGGGACAGGGCTGACTGAAGCTTTCTTT. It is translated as CASSLEGTGLTEAFF.

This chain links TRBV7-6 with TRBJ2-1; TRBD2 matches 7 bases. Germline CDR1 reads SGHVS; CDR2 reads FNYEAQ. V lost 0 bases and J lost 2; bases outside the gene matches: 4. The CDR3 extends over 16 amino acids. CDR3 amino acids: CASSLAWEGPYNEQFF. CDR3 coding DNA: TGTGCCAGCAGCTTAGCGTGGGAGGGACCCTACAATGAGCAGTTCTTC.

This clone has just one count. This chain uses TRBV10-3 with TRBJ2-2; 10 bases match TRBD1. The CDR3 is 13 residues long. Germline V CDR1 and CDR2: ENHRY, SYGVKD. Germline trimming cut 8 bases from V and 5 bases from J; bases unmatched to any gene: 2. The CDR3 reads CAIGQGDTGELFF. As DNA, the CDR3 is TGTGCCATCGGACAGGGGGATACCGGGGAGCTGTTTTTT.

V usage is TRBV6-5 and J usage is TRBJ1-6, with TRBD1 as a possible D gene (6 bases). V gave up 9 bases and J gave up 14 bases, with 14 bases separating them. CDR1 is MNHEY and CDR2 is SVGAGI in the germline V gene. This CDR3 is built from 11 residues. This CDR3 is CASATGRTLHF. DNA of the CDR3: TGTGCCAGTGCCACAGGGAGAACCCTCCACTTT.

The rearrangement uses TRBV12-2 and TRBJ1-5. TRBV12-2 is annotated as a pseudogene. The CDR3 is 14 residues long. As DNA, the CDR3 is TGTGCAAGTCGCTTAGCCGGGAGGGGGTCGCCCCAGCATTTT. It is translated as CASRLAGRGSPQHF.

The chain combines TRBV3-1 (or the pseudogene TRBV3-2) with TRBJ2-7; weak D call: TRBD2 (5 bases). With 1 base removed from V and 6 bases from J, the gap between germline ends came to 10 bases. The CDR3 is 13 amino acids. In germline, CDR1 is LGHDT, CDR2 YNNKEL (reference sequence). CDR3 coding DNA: TGTGCCAGCAGCCAAGGGGGAGTTTTCGAGCAGTACTTC. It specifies CASSQGGVFEQYF.

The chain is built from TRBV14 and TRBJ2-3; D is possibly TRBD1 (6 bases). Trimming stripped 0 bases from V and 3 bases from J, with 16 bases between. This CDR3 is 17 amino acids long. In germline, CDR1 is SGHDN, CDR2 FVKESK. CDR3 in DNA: TGTGCCAGCAGCCAAGAACGACGACAGGATTGGACAGATACGCAGTATTTT. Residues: CASSQERRQDWTDTQYF.

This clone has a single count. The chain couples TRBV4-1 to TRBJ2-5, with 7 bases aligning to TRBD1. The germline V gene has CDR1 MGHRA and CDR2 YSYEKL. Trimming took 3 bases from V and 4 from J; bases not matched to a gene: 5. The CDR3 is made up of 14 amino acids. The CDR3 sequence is CASSQGQFGETQYF. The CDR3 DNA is TGCGCCAGCAGCCAGGGACAGTTTGGAGAGACCCAGTACTTC.

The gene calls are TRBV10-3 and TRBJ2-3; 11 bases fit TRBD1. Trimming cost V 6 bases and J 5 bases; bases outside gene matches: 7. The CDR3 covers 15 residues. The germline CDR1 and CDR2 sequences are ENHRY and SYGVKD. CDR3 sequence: CAISTGTGGIDTQYF. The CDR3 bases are TGTGCCATCAGCACCGGGACAGGGGGGATAGATACGCAGTATTTT.

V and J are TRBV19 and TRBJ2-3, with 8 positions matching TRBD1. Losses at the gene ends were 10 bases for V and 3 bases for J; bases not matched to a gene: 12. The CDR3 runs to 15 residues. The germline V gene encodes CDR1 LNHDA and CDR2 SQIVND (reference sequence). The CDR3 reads CAISRGTGTTDTQYF. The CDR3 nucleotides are TGTGCCATTTCTAGGGGGACAGGTACTACAGATACGCAGTATTTT.

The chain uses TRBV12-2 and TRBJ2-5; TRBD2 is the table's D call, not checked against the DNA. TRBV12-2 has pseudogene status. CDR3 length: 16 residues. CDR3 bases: TGTGCAAGTCGCCTAGGGCTAGCGGGCTATCAAGAGACCCAGTACTTC. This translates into CASRLGLAGYQETQYF.

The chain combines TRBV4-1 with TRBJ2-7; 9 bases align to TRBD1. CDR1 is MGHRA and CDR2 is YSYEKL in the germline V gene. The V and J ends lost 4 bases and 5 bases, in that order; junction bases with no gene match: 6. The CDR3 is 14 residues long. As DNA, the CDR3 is TGCGCCAGCAGCCGGGACAGGGACTTTGACGAGCAGTACTTC. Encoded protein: CASSRDRDFDEQYF.

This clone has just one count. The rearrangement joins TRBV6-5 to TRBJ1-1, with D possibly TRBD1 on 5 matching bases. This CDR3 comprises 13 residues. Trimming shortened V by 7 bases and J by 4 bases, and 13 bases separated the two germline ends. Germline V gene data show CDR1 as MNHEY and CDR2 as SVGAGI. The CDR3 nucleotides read TGTGCCAGCATGTTGACAGCCCTCACTGAAGCTTTCTTT. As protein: CASMLTALTEAFF.

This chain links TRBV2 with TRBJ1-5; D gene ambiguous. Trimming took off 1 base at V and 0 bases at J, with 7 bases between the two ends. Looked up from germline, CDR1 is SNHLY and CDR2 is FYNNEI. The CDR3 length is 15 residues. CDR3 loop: CASSEEAYSNQPQHF. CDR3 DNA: TGTGCCAGCAGTGAAGAAGCTTATAGCAATCAGCCCCAGCATTTT.

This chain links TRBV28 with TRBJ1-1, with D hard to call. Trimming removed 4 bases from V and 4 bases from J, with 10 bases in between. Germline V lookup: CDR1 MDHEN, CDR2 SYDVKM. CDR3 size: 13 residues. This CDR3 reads CASSSPGSTEAFF. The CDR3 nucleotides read TGTGCCAGCAGTTCCCCTGGGAGCACTGAAGCTTTCTTT.

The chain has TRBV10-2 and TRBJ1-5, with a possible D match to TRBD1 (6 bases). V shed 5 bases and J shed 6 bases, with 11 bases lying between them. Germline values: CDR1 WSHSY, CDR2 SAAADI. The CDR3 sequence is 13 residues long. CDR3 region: CASSTGQGQPQHF. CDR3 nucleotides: TGCGCCAGCAGTACGGGACAAGGTCAGCCCCAGCATTTT.

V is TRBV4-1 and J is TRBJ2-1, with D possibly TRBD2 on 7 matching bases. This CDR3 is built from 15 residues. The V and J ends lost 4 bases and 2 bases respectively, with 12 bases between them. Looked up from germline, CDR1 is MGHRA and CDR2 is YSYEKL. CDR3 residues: CASSRVGGPYNEQFF. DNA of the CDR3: TGCGCCAGCAGCCGAGTGGGGGGGCCCTACAATGAGCAGTTCTTC.

CDR3 in DNA: TGTGCCAGCAGAAATATGGAGGGGGTAACAGGGGTCAATGAGCAGTTCTTC. This sequence encodes CASRNMEGVTGVNEQFF. The chain combines TRBV28 with TRBJ2-1; a weak D match, TRBD1 (7 bases). The germline V gene has CDR1 MDHEN and CDR2 SYDVKM. Deletions cut 6 bases from V and 6 bases from J, with 24 bases between. CDR3 length: 17 amino acids.

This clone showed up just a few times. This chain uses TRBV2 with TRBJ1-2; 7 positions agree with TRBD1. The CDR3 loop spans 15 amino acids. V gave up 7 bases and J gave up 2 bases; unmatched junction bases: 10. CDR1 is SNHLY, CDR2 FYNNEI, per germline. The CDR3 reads CASTPTGTPNYGYTF. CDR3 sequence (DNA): TGTGCCAGCACCCCGACAGGGACCCCCAACTATGGCTACACCTTC.

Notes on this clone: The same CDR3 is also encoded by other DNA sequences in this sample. CDR3: CASSHPSSYEQYF. Written as DNA, the CDR3 is TGTGCCAGTAGCCATCCTAGCTCCTACGAGCAGTACTTC. The rearrangement links TRBV19 to TRBJ2-7; D not resolved. CDR3 length: 13 amino acids. Trimming removed 6 bases from V and 0 bases from J, with 9 bases in between. CDR1 is LNHDA, CDR2 SQIVND, per germline (reference sequence).

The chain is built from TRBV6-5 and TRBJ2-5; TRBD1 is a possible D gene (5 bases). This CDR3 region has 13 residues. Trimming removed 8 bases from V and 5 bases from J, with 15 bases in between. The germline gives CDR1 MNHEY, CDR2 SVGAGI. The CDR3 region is CASQPRAQETQYF. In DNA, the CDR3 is TGTGCCAGCCAACCCAGGGCCCAGGAGACCCAGTACTTC.

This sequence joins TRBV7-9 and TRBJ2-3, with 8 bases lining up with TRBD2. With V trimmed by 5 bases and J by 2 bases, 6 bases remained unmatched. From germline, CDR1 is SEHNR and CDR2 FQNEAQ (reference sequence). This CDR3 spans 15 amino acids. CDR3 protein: CASSGVRGVTDTQYF. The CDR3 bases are TGTGCCAGCAGCGGGGTGCGGGGGGTCACAGATACGCAGTATTTT. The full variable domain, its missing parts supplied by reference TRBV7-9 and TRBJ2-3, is DTGVSQNPRHKITKRGQNVTFRCDPISEHNRLYWYRQTLGQGPEFLTYFQNEAQLEKSRLLSDRFSAERPKGSFSTLEIQRTEQGDSAMYLCASSGVRGVTDTQYFGPGTRLTVL.

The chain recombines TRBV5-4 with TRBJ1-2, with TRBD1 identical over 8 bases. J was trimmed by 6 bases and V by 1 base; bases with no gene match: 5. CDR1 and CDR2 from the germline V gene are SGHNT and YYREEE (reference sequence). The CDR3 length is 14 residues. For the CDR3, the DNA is TGTGCCAGCAGCTTGAAGGACAGGGCGGATGGCTACACCTTC. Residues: CASSLKDRADGYTF.

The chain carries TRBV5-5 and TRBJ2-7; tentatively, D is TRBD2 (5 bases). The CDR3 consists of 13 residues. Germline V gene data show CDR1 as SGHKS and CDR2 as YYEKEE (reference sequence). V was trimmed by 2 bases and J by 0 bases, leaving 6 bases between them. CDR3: CASSFGVSYEQYF. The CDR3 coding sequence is TGTGCCAGCAGCTTCGGGGTCTCCTACGAGCAGTACTTC.